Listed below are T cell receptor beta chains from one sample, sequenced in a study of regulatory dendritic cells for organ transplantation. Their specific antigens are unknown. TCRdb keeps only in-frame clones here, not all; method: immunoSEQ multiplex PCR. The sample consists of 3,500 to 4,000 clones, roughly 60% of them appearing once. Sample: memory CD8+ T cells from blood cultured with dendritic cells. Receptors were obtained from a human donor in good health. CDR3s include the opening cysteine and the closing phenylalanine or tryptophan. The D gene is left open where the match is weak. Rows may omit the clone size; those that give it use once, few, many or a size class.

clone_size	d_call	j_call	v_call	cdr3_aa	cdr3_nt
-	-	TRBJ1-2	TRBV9	CASSGGLNYGYTF	TGTGCCAGCAGCGGGGGGCTTAACTATGGCTACACCTTC
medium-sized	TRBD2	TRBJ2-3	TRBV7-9	CASSLALAGDTDTQYF	TGTGCCAGCAGCTTAGCCCTAGCGGGGGACACAGATACGCAGTATTTT
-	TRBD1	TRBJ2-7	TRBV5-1	CASSLGPHRDRAYEQYF	TGCGCCAGCAGCTTGGGTCCCCACCGGGACAGAGCCTACGAGCAGTACTTC
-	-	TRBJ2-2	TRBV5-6	CASSFQGIGELFF	TGTGCCAGCAGCTTCCAGGGGATCGGGGAGCTGTTTTTT
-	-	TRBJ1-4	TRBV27	CASSPLEYEKLFF	TGTGCCAGCAGTCCCCTTGAGTATGAAAAACTGTTTTTT
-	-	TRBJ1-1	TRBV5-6	CASSLLQGIEAFF	TGTGCCAGCAGCTTGCTACAGGGAATTGAAGCTTTCTTT
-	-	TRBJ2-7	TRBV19	CASSIYGGDEQYF	TGTGCCAGTAGTATCTACGGCGGCGACGAGCAGTACTTC
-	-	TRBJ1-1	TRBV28	CASSLVGQALNTEAFF	TGTGCCAGCAGTTTAGTTGGGCAGGCGTTGAACACTGAAGCTTTCTTT
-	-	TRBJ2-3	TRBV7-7	CASSSGGPLDTDTQYF	TGTGCTAGCAGCTCCGGGGGGCCTCTTGACACAGATACGCAGTATTTT
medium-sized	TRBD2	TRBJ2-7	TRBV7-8	CASSLGIRGGNVYEQYF	TGTGCCAGCAGCTTAGGGATTCGCGGGGGGAACGTATACGAGCAGTACTTC
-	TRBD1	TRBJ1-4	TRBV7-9	CASSSTSGTDYEKLFF	TGTGCCAGCAGCTCCACCTCCGGGACAGATTATGAAAAACTGTTTTTT
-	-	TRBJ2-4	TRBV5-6	CASSLFTKNIQYF	TGTGCCAGCAGCTTGTTTACCAAAAACATTCAGTACTTC
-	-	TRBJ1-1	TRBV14	CASSQDVAGTEAFF	TGTGCCAGCAGCCAAGATGTCGCGGGTACTGAAGCTTTCTTT
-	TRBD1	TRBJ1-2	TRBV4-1	CASSPGTGGAGLVGYTF	TGCGCCAGCAGCCCTGGGACAGGGGGCGCCGGCTTAGTTGGCTACACCTTC
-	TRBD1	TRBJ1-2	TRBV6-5	CASSSDRLYGYTF	TGTGCCAGCAGTTCGGACAGGCTCTATGGCTACACCTTC
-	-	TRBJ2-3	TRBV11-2	CASSLYGQNTDTQYF	TGTGCCAGCAGCTTATATGGACAGAACACAGATACGCAGTATTTT
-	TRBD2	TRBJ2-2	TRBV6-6	CASSPPGGAAGELFF	TGTGCCAGCAGTCCACCCGGGGGGGCCGCCGGGGAGCTGTTTTTT
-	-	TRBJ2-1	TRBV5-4	CASSAYNEQFF	TGTGCCAGCAGCGCGTACAATGAGCAGTTCTTC
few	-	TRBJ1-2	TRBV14	CASSQDWGGYGYTF	TGTGCCAGCAGCCAAGATTGGGGGGGATATGGCTACACCTTC
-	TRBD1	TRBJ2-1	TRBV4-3	CASSQDNRGPGEQFF	TGCGCCAGCAGCCAAGATAACAGGGGGCCGGGTGAGCAGTTCTTC